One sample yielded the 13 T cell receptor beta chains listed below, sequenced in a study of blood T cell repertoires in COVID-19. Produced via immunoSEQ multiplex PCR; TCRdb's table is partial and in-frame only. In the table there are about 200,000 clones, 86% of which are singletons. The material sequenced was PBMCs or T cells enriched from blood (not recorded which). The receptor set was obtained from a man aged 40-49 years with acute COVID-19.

This CDR3 is CASSVQSSGPQHF. The CDR3, as DNA: TGCGCCAGCAGCGTCCAGTCATCTGGGCCCCAGCATTTT. This chain joins TRBV5-1 and TRBJ1-5; D remains ambiguous. Trimming stripped 4 bases from V and 9 bases from J, with 14 bases between. CDR3 length: 13 residues. Germline assignment: CDR1 SGHRS and CDR2 YFSETQ.

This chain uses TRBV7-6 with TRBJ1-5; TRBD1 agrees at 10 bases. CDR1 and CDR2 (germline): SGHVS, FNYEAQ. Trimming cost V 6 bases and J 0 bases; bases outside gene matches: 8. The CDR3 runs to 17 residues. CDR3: CASSPTGGKYSNQPQHF. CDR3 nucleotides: TGTGCCAGCAGTCCGACAGGGGGCAAATATAGCAATCAGCCCCAGCATTTT.

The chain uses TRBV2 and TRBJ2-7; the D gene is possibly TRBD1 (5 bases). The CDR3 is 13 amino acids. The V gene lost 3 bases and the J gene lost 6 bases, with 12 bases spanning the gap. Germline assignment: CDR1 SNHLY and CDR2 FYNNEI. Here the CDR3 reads CASSEVYRSEQYF. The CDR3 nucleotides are TGTGCCAGCAGTGAGGTCTACAGGAGCGAGCAGTACTTC. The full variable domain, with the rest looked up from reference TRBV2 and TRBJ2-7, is EPEVTQTPSHQVTQMGQEVILRCVPISNHLYFYWYRQILGQKVEFLVSFYNNEISEKSEIFDDQFSVERPDGSNFTLKIRSTKLEDSAMYFCASSEVYRSEQYFGPGTRLTVT.

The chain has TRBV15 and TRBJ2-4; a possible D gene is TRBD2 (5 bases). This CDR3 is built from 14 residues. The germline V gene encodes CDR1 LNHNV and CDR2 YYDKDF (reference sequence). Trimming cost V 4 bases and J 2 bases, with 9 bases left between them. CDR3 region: CATSTSFPKNIQYF. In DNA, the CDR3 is TGTGCCACCAGCACTAGCTTCCCCAAAAACATTCAGTACTTC.

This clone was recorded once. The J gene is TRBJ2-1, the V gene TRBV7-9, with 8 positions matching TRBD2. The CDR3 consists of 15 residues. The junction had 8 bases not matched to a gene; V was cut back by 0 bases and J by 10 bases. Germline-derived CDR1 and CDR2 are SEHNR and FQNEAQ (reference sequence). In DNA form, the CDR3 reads TGTGCCAGCAGCTTAGCCAGCGGGAGAAAAGGGGAGCAGTTCTTC. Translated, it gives CASSLASGRKGEQFF. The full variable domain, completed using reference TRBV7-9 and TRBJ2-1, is DTGVSQNPRHKITKRGQNVTFRCDPISEHNRLYWYRQTLGQGPEFLTYFQNEAQLEKSRLLSDRFSAERPKGSFSTLEIQRTEQGDSAMYLCASSLASGRKGEQFFGPGTRLTVL.

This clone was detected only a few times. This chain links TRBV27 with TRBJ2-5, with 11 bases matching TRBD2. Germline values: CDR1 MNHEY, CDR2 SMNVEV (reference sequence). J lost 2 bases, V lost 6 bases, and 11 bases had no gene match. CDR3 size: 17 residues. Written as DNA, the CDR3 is TGTGCCAGCAGGCGATCCTGGGCTAGCGGGAGGCAAGAGACCCAGTACTTC. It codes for CASRRSWASGRQETQYF.

The CDR3 DNA is TGCGCCAGCAGCCTGGGGGTTAGCGGGAGCTACGAGCAGTACTTC. This gives the protein CASSLGVSGSYEQYF. The J gene is TRBJ2-7, the V gene TRBV5-1; TRBD2 aligns across 9 bases. After removal of 4 bases from V and 3 bases from J, the junction contained 8 bases not matched to a gene. Germline V gives CDR1 SGHRS, CDR2 YFSETQ. CDR3 length: 15 residues.

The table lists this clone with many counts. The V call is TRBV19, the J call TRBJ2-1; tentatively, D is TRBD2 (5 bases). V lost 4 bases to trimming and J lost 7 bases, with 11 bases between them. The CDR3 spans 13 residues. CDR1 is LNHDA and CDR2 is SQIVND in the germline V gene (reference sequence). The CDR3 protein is CASSTSTGNEQFF. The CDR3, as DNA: TGTGCCAGTAGTACGTCGACGGGGAATGAGCAGTTCTTC.

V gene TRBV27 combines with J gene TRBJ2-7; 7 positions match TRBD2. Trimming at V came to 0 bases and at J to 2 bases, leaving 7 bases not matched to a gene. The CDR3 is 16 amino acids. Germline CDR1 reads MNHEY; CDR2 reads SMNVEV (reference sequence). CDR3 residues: CASSLSPGGRAYEQYF. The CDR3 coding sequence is TGTGCCAGCAGTTTATCCCCCGGGGGGAGGGCCTACGAGCAGTACTTC.

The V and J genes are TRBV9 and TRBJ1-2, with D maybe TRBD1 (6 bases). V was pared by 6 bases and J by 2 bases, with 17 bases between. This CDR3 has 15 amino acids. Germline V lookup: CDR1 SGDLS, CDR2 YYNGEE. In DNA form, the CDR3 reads TGTGCCAGCAAAAGCCCAGGGGTAGGCAACTATGGCTACACCTTC. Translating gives CASKSPGVGNYGYTF.

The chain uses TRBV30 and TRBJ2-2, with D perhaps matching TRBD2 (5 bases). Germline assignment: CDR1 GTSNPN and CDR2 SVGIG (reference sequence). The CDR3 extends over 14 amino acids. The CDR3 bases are TGTACTGGATGGCCGGGAACGAACACCGGGGAGCTGTTTTTT. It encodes CTGWPGTNTGELFF.

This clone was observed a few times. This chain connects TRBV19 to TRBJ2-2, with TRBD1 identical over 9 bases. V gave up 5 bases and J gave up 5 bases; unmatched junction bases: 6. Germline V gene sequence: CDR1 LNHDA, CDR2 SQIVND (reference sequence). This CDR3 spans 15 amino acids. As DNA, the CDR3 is TGTGCCAGTAGTCCCGACAGGGGGATAACCGGGGAGCTGTTTTTT. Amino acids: CASSPDRGITGELFF.

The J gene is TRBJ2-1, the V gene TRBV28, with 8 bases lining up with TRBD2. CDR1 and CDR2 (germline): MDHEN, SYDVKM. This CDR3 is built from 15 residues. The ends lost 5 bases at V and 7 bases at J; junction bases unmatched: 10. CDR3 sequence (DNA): TGTGCCAGCAGTAATCCGGGACTAGGGGGGAATGAGCAGTTCTTC. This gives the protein CASSNPGLGGNEQFF.